The subject of this entry is one T cell receptor beta chain. The antigen is unknown. The data originate from a study of the immune and genomic landscape of osteosarcoma. Background on the study: Localized disease at presentation in 75% to 85%; approximately 58% were male.

The germline V gene encodes CDR1 SNHLY and CDR2 FYNNEI. CDR3 size: 12 residues. V lost 6 bases and J 4 bases, leaving 9 bases between the germline ends. Sequencing used immunoSEQ multiplex PCR; TCRdb keeps in-frame clones, though not all of them. Here the sample spans some 1,300 clones, around 70% being singletons. Study findings and constraints: Immune-hot C3 tumors showed higher but still low clonality than cold C1.

The sequencing input was tumor tissue from a local recurrence in the skull. This TCR derives from a man aged 18-30 years with osteosarcoma. The rearrangement uses TRBV2 and TRBJ1-1; unclear D gene. The CDR3 bases are TGTGCCAGCAGACATTCGGGCACTGAAGCTTTCTTT. This gives the protein CASRHSGTEAFF. Together with reference TRBV2 and TRBJ1-1, the CDR3 gives the full variable domain: EPEVTQTPSHQVTQMGQEVILRCVPISNHLYFYWYRQILGQKVEFLVSFYNNEISEKSEIFDDQFSVERPDGSNFTLKIRSTKLEDSAMYFCASRHSGTEAFFGQGTRLTVV.